This T cell receptor beta chain is from a study of vaccination effects on CD4 cells after COVID-19. As to this clone: Antigen unknown.

Generated by immunoSEQ multiplex PCR, the TCRdb table keeps only in-frame clones and is missing some. The sample consists of about 20,000 clones, approximately 70% of them appearing once. Antigen-specific CD4+ T cells were first expanded with viral peptide pools by the ViraFEST assay and only then sequenced. Subsequent to roughly 9 days of culture, CD4+ T cells were isolated. Half of the medium was exchanged for IL-2 medium on both days 3 and 7. This sample comprised CD4+ T cells from PBMCs cultured with HCoV-229E spike peptides, obtained before COVID-19 vaccination. The origin of this receptor is a human donor who received a COVID-19 vaccine.

DNA for the CDR3: TGTGCCAGCAGCGTACCGGGATCCACCTACAATGAGCAGTTCTTC. Translated, it gives CASSVPGSTYNEQFF. The gene calls are TRBV9 and TRBJ2-1, with D maybe TRBD2 (5 bases). Germline V gene lookup returns CDR1 SGDLS and CDR2 YYNGEE. Between the trimmed V and J ends, which lost 1 base and 2 bases, there was a span of 10 bases. The CDR3 contains 15 residues.